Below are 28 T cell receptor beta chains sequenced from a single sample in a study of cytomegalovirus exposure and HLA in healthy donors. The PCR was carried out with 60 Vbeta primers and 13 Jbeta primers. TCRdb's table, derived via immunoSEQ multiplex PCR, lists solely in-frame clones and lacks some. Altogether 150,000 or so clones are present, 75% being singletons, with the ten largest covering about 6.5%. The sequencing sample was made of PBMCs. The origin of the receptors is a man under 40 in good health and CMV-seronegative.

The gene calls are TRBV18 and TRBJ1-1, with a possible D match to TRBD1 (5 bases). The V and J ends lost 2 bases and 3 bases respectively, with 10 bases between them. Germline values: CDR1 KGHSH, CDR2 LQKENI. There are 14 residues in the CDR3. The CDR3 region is CASSPTLGDTEAFF. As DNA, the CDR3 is TGTGCCAGCTCACCAACGTTAGGGGACACTGAAGCTTTCTTT.

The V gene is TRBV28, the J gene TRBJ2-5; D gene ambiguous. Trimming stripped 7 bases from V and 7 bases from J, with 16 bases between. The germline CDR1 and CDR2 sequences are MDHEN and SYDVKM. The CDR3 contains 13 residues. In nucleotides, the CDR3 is TGTGCCAGCACCTCGAACAGCTTGGGGACCCAGTACTTC. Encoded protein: CASTSNSLGTQYF.

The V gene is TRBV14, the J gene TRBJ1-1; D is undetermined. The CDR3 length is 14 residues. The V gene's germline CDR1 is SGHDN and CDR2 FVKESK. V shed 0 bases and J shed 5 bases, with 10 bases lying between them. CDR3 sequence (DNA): TGTGCCAGCAGCCAAGATACGAGGCGGACTGAAGCTTTCTTT. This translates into CASSQDTRRTEAFF. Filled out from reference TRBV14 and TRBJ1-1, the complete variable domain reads EAGVTQFPSHSVIEKGQTVTLRCDPISGHDNLYWYRRVMGKEIKFLLHFVKESKQDESGMPNNRFLAERTGGTYSTLKVQPAELEDSGVYFCASSQDTRRTEAFFGQGTRLTVV.

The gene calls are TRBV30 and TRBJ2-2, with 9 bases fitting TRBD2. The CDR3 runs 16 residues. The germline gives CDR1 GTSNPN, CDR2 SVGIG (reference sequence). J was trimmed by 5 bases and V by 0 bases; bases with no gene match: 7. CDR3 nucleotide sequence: TGTGCCTGGAGTGTAGGGCGGGGGGGCCCGACCGGGGAGCTGTTTTTT. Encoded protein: CAWSVGRGGPTGELFF.

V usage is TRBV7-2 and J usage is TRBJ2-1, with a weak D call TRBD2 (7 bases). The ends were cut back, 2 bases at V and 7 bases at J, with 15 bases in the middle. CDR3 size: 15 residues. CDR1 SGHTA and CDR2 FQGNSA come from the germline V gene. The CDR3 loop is CASSLMGGPRNEQFF. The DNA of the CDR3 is TGTGCCAGCAGCTTAATGGGGGGGCCAAGGAATGAGCAGTTCTTC.

CDR3 bases: TGTGCCAGCAGCCCGGGACTAGCGACCAGCACAGATACGCAGTATTTT. Protein sequence: CASSPGLATSTDTQYF. The gene calls are TRBV11-2 and TRBJ2-3, with 10 bases identical to TRBD2. Unmatched junction bases numbered 5, after V lost 5 bases and J lost 0 bases. Germline values: CDR1 SGHAT, CDR2 FQNNGV. The CDR3 totals 16 residues.

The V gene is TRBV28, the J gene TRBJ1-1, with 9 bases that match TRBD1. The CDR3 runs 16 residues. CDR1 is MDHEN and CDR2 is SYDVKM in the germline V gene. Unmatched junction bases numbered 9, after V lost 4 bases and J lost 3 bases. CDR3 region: CASSCSHRGPDTEAFF. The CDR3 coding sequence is TGTGCCAGCAGTTGCTCGCACAGGGGGCCAGACACTGAAGCTTTCTTT.

CDR3 nucleotide sequence: TGTGCCAGCAGCATCGGGACTAGCGGGAGGGGCACCGGGGAGCTGTTTTTT. Amino acid sequence: CASSIGTSGRGTGELFF. The gene calls are TRBV28 and TRBJ2-2; TRBD2 agrees at 16 bases. V lost 6 bases and J lost 4; bases outside the gene matches: 5. The CDR3 extends over 17 amino acids. Germline V gene lookup returns CDR1 MDHEN and CDR2 SYDVKM.

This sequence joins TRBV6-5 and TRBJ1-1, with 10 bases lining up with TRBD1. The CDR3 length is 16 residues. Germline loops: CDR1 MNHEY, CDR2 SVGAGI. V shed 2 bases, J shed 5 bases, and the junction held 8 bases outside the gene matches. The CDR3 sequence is CASSYIRTGGGTEAFF. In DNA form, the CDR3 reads TGTGCCAGCAGTTACATCAGGACAGGGGGGGGAACTGAAGCTTTCTTT.

The CDR3 region has the DNA TGTGCCAGCAGGAGAGGGCTTCGCTATGGCTACACCTTC. Protein product: CASRRGLRYGYTF. The chain has TRBV27 and TRBJ1-2, with D hard to call. Between the trimmed V and J ends, which lost 6 bases and 4 bases, there was a span of 12 bases. The V gene's germline CDR1 is MNHEY and CDR2 SMNVEV (reference sequence). CDR3 length equals 13 residues.

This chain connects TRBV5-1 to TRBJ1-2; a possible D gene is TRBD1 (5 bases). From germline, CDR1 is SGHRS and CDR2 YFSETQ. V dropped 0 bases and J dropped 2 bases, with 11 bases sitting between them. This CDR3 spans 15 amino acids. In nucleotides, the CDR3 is TGCGCCAGCAGCTTGGGGCAGGGCTTAAACTATGGCTACACCTTC. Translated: CASSLGQGLNYGYTF.

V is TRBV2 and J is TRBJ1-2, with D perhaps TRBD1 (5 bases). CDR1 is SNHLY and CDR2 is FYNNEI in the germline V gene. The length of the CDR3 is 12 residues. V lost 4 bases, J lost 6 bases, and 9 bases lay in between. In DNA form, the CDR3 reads TGTGCCAGCAGTGCAGGGAACGATGGCTACACCTTC. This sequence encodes CASSAGNDGYTF.

CDR3 nucleotides: TGCGCCAGCAGCGACGGACAGGTCGCAAACACAGATACGCAGTATTTT. As protein: CASSDGQVANTDTQYF. The chain is built from TRBV5-1 and TRBJ2-3; 7 nucleotides match TRBD1. Losses at the gene ends were 4 bases for V and 2 bases for J; bases not matched to a gene: 10. CDR1 is SGHRS, CDR2 YFSETQ, per germline. The CDR3 loop spans 16 amino acids.

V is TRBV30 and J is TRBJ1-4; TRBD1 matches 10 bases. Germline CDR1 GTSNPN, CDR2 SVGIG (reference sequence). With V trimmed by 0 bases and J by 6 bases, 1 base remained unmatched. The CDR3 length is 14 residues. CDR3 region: CAWSVGTGDEKLFF. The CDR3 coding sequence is TGTGCCTGGAGTGTGGGGACAGGGGATGAAAAACTGTTTTTT. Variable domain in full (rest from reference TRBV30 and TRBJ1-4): SQTIHQWPATLVQPVGSPLSLECTVEGTSNPNLYWYRQAAGRGLQLLFYSVGIGQISSEVPQNLSASRPQDRQFILSSKKLLLSDSGFYLCAWSVGTGDEKLFFGSGTQLSVL.

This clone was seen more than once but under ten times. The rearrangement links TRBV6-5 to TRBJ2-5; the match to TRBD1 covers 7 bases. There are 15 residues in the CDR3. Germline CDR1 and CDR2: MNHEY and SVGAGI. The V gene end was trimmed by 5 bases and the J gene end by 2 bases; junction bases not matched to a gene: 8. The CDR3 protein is CASSTSGQLQETQYF. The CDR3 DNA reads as TGTGCCAGCAGTACCTCGGGACAGTTACAAGAGACCCAGTACTTC.

The CDR3 loop is CAWSQRSLAGVREQFF. CDR3 DNA: TGTGCCTGGAGTCAGAGAAGTCTAGCGGGAGTCCGGGAGCAGTTCTTC. The genes are TRBV30 and TRBJ2-1, with 10 nucleotides matching TRBD2. CDR1 is GTSNPN and CDR2 is SVGIG in the germline V gene (reference sequence). J was trimmed by 10 bases and V by 2 bases; bases with no gene match: 14. The CDR3 consists of 16 residues.

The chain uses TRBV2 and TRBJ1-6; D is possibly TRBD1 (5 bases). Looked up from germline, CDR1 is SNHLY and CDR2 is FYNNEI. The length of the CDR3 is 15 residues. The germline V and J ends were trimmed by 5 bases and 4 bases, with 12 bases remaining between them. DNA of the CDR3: TGTGCCAGCAGTTACCAGACAGATTATAATTCACCCCTCCACTTT. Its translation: CASSYQTDYNSPLHF.

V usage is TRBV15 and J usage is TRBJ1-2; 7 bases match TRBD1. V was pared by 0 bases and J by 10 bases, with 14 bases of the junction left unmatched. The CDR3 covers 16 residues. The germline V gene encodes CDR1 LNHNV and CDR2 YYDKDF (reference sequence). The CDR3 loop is CATSRDPGDRDFVYTF. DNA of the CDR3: TGTGCCACCAGCAGAGACCCAGGGGACAGAGACTTCGTCTACACCTTC.

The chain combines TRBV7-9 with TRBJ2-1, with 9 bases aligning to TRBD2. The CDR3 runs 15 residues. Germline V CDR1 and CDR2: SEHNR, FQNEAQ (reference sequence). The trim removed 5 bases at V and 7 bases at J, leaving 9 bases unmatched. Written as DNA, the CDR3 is TGTGCCAGCAGCCCCGTGGTAGCGGGAGAGAATGAGCAGTTCTTC. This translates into CASSPVVAGENEQFF.

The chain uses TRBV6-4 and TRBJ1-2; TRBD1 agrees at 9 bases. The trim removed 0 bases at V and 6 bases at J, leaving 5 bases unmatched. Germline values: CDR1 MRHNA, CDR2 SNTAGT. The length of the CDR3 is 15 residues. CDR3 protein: CASSDSTTGGNGYTF. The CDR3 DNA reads TGTGCCAGCAGTGACTCAACTACAGGGGGCAATGGCTACACCTTC.

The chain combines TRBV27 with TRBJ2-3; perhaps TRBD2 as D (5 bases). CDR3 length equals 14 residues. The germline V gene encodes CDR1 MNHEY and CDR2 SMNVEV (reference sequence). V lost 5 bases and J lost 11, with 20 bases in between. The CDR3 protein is CASSPRSGLSLQYF. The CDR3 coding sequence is TGTGCCAGCAGTCCCCGGTCCGGACTCTCCCTGCAGTATTTT.

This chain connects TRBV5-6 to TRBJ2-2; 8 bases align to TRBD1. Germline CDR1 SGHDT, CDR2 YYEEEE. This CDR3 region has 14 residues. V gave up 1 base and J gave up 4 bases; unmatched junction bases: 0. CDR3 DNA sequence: TGTGCCAGCAGCTTGACAGGGGGCACCGGGGAGCTGTTTTTT. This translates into CASSLTGGTGELFF.

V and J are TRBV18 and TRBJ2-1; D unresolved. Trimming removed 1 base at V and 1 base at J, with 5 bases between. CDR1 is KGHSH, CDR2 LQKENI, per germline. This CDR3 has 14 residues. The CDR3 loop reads CASSPRQSYNEQFF. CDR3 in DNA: TGTGCCAGCTCACCACGGCAGTCCTACAATGAGCAGTTCTTC.

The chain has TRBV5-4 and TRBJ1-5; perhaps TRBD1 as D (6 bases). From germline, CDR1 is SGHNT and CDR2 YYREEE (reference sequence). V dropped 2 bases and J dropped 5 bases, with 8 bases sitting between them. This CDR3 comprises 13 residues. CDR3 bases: TGTGCCAGCAGCTTTGGACAGCATCAGCCCCAGCATTTT. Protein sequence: CASSFGQHQPQHF.

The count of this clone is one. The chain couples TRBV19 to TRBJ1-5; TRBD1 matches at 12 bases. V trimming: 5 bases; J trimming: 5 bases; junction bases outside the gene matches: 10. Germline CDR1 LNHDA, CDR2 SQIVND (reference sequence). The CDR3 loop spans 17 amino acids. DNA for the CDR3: TGTGCCAGTAGTTTAAGCCGGGACAGGGGGCGCGATCAGCCCCAGCATTTT. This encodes CASSLSRDRGRDQPQHF. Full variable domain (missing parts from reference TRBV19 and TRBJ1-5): DGGITQSPKYLFRKEGQNVTLSCEQNLNHDAMYWYRQDPGQGLRLIYYSQIVNDFQKGDIAEGYSVSREKKESFPLTVTSAQKNPTAFYLCASSLSRDRGRDQPQHFGDGTRLSIL.

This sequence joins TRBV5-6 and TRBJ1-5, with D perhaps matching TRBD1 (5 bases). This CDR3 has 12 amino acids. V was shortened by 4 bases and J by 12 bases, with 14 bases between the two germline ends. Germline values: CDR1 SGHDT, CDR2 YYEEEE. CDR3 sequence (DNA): TGTGCCAGCAGCGTGGGGGGGGTCGGCCAGCATTTT. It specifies CASSVGGVGQHF.

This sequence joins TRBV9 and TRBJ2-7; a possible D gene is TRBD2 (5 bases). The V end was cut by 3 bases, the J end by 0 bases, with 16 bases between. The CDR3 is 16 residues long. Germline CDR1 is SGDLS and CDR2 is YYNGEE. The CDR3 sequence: CASSARGGPSSYEQYF. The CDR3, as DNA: TGTGCCAGCAGCGCAAGAGGCGGGCCGAGCTCCTACGAGCAGTACTTC.

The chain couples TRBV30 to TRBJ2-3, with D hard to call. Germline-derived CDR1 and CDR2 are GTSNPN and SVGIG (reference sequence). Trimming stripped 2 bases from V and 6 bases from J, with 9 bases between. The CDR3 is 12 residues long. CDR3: CAWSTQRDTQYF. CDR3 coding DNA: TGTGCCTGGAGTACCCAGAGGGATACGCAGTATTTT.